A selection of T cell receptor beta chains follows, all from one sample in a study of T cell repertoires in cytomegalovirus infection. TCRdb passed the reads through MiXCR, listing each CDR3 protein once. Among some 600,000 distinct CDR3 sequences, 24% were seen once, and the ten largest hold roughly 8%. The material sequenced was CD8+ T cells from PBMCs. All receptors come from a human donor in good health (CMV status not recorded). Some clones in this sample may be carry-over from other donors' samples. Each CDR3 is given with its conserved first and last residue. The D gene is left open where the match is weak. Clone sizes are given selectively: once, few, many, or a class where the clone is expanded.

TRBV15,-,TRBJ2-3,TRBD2,CATSRSRGGTDTQYF,TGTGCCACCAGCAGATCGCGGGGGGGCACAGATACGCAGTATTTT
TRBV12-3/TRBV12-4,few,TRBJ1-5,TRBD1,CASSETGTGEQPQHF,TGTGCCAGCAGTGAGACCGGGACAGGGGAACAGCCCCAGCATTTT
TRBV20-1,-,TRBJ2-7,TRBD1,CSAIIRDRGYEQYF,TGCAGTGCTATCATCCGGGACAGGGGCTACGAGCAGTACTTC
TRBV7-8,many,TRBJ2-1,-,CASSLGWTDNNEQFF,TGTGCCAGCAGCTTAGGTTGGACAGATAACAATGAGCAGTTCTTC
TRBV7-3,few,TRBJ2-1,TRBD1,CASSSGQGGFNNEQFF,TGTGCCAGCAGCTCGGGACAGGGGGGGTTTAACAATGAGCAGTTCTTC
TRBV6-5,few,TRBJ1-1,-,CASSYSFTSNTEAFF,TGTGCCAGCAGTTACTCGTTTACGTCGAACACTGAAGCTTTCTTT
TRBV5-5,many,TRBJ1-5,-,CASSLDVNQPQHF,TGTGCCAGCAGCTTGGATGTCAATCAGCCCCAGCATTTT
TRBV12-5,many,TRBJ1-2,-,CASGFVPEDYGYTF,TGTGCTAGTGGTTTTGTCCCTGAGGACTATGGCTACACCTTC
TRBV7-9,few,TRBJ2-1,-,CASSRTHEQFF,TGTGCCAGCAGCCGCACCCATGAGCAGTTCTTC
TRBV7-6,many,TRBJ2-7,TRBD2,CASSSAGGGTEQYF,TGTGCCAGCAGCTCGGCTGGGGGGGGAACCGAGCAGTACTTC
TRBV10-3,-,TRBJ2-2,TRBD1,CAISGEQGSDTGELFF,TGTGCCATCAGTGGTGAACAGGGGTCGGACACCGGGGAGCTGTTTTTT
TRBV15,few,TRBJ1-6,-,CATSKKTDSPLHF,TGTGCCACCAGCAAGAAGACCGATTCACCCCTCCACTTT
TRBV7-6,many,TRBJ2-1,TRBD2,CASSLGTSGKYNEQFF,TGTGCCAGCAGCTTAGGGACTAGCGGGAAATACAATGAGCAGTTCTTC
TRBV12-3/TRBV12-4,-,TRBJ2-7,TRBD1,CASSEGQGARDEQYF,TGTGCCAGCAGTGAGGGACAGGGGGCGCGAGACGAGCAGTACTTC
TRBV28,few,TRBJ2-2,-,CASSILTRDGELFF,TGTGCCAGCAGTATTCTTACCAGGGACGGGGAGCTGTTTTTT
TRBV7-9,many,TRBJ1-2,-,CASSSFRDSSNYGYTF,TGTGCCAGCAGCTCTTTCCGGGACTCTTCTAACTATGGCTACACCTTC
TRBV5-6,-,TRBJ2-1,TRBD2,CASSLGTNSYNEQFF,TGTGCCAGCAGCCTCGGGACTAACTCCTACAATGAGCAGTTCTTC
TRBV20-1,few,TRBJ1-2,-,CSARDLLDRPLGYTF,TGCAGTGCTAGAGATCTACTTGATCGGCCTCTAGGCTACACCTTC
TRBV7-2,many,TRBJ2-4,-,CASSSTMDWKNIQYF,TGTGCCAGCAGCTCCACCATGGACTGGAAAAACATTCAGTACTTC
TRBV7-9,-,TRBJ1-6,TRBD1,CASSSKKQGMNSPLHF,TGTGCCAGCAGCTCCAAGAAACAGGGGATGAATTCACCCCTCCACTTT
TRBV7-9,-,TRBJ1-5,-,CASSPTKGRSPQHF,TGTGCCAGCAGCCCAACGAAAGGAAGGTCGCCCCAGCATTTT
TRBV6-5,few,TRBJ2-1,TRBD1,CASSYSRTGGNGQFF,TGTGCCAGCAGTTACTCGAGGACAGGGGGCAATGGGCAGTTCTTC
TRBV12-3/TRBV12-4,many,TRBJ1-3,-,CASTSSSGNTIYF,TGTGCCAGCACCAGTAGCTCTGGAAACACCATATATTTT
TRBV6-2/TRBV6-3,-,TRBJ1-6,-,CASSVKGDNSPLHF,TGTGCCAGCAGCGTGAAGGGTGATAATTCACCCCTCCACTTT
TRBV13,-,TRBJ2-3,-,CASTSGRDTQYF,TGTGCCAGCACCTCTGGCCGGGATACGCAGTATTTT
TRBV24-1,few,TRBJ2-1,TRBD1,CATSDSYRGRSYNEQFF,TGTGCCACCAGTGATTCTTACAGGGGACGCTCCTACAATGAGCAGTTCTTC
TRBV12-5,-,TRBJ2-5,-,CASGLVEGGPEDETQYF,TGTGCTAGTGGTTTGGTAGAGGGGGGGCCAGAGGATGAGACCCAGTACTTC
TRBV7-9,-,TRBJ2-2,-,CASSPDIANTGELFF,TGTGCCAGCAGCCCAGACATTGCGAACACCGGGGAGCTGTTTTTT
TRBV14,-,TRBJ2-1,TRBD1,CASSHPGTGVYNEQFF,TGTGCCAGCAGCCATCCCGGGACAGGGGTCTACAATGAGCAGTTCTTC
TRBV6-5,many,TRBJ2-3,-,CASTTPGAGQYF,TGTGCCAGCACCACCCCGGGGGCAGGGCAGTATTTT
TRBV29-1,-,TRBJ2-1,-,CSVGRAGPYNEQFF,TGCAGCGTAGGTCGGGCAGGCCCTTACAATGAGCAGTTCTTC
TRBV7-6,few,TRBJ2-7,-,CASSGQSSYEQYF,TGTGCCAGCAGCGGACAGAGTTCCTACGAGCAGTACTTC
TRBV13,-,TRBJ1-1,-,CASSFDLGGAEAFF,TGTGCCAGCAGCTTTGATCTGGGCGGGGCTGAAGCTTTCTTT
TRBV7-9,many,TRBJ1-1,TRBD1,CASSSNRGMNTEAFF,TGTGCCAGCAGCTCAAACAGGGGAATGAACACTGAAGCTTTCTTT
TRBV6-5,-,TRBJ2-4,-,CASSSLRQGGGNIQYF,TGTGCCAGCAGTTCCCTTCGACAGGGAGGGGGAAACATTCAGTACTTC
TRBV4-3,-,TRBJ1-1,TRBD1,CASSQEQGAPEAFF,TGCGCCAGCAGCCAGGAACAGGGGGCCCCTGAAGCTTTCTTT
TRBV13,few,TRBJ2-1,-,CASSAATSSLSSYNEQFF,TGTGCCAGCAGCGCCGCTACTAGCTCCCTTAGCTCCTACAATGAGCAGTTCTTC
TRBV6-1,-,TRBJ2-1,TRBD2,CASSPRRAGLAVYNEQFF,TGTGCCAGCAGTCCCCGAAGGGCTGGACTAGCGGTTTACAATGAGCAGTTCTTC
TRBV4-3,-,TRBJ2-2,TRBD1,CASSQVKRGPEANTGELFF,TGCGCCAGCAGCCAAGTAAAAAGGGGGCCCGAGGCGAACACCGGGGAGCTGTTTTTT
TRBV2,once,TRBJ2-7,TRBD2,CASSGPRAGVSYEQYF,TGTGCCAGCAGTGGCCCGCGGGCGGGGGTTTCCTACGAGCAGTACTTC
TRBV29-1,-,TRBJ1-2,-,CSVEEGFNGYTF,TGCAGCGTTGAAGAGGGGTTCAATGGCTACACCTTC
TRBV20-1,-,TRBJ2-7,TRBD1,CSAPRTGEQYF,TGCAGTGCCCCCCGGACAGGCGAGCAGTACTTC
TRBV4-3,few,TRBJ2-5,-,CASSQGWLISGEETQYF,TGCGCCAGCAGCCAAGGGTGGCTGATTAGCGGAGAAGAGACCCAGTACTTC
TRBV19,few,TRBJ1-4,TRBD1,CASGGQLNEKLFF,TGTGCCAGTGGGGGACAGTTAAATGAAAAACTGTTTTTT
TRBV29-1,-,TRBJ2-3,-,CSVKKDTQYF,TGCAGCGTAAAGAAAGATACGCAGTATTTT
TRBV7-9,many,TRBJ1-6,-,CASSSVQGRLDSPLHF,TGTGCCAGCAGCTCAGTCCAGGGAAGGCTCGACTCACCCCTCCACTTT
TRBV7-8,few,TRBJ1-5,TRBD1,CASSTYVQGEKPQHF,TGTGCCAGCAGCACTTACGTACAGGGGGAGAAACCCCAGCATTTT
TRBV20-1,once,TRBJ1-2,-,CSASPYWLGYTF,TGCAGTGCTTCCCCTTACTGGTTGGGCTACACCTTC
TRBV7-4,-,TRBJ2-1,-,CASSLSLEQFF,TGTGCCAGCAGCTTAAGCCTGGAGCAGTTCTTC